What follows are 2 T cell receptor beta chains derived from one specimen sequenced in a study of T cells after yellow fever vaccination. TCRdb reanalysed the 5' RACE reads using MiXCR and keeps one entry per CDR3 protein. In the table there are 310,000 or so distinct CDR3 sequences, around 7% of which are singletons. This specimen consisted of PBMCs, obtained about 41 days after the first yellow fever vaccination. These receptors were taken from a man between 18 and 29 years old who received the YFV17D yellow fever vaccine.

This clonotype was detected a few times. The chain recombines TRBV27 with TRBJ1-2; 7 nucleotides line up with TRBD1. The CDR3 spans 17 residues. Trimming took 6 bases from V and 1 from J; bases not matched to a gene: 14. Germline V gives CDR1 MNHEY, CDR2 SMNVEV (reference sequence). The CDR3 here is CASRPTSRRGLNYGYTF. The CDR3 DNA reads TGTGCCAGCAGGCCCACGAGTAGGAGGGGGCTTAACTATGGCTACACCTTC.

As concerns this clonotype: This CDR3 is missing its conserved last phenylalanine or tryptophan, likely due to a read error. The chain uses TRBV5-1 and TRBJ2-7, with 8 bases lining up with TRBD1. Germline trimming cut 4 bases from V and 6 bases from J; bases unmatched to any gene: 6. This CDR3 comprises 13 residues. In germline, CDR1 is SGHRS, CDR2 YFSETQ. CDR3 residues: CASSGGQGGEQYL. In nucleotides, the CDR3 is TGCGCCAGCAGCGGAGGACAGGGTGGCGAGCAGTACTTA.